What follows describes a single T cell receptor beta chain. Its specificity is unknown. The sample originates from a study of blood T cells in healthy people across ages. Aged roughly 6 to 100, donors were systemically healthy Caucasians from Russia. About 10 milliliters of peripheral blood were drawn from each donor. A sample-barcoded 5' primer and a J-beta primer mix were used in a second PCR of about 7 to 12 cycles. Each CDR3 protein is one row after TCRdb ran MiXCR on the 5' RACE reads. Of some 1.5 million distinct CDR3 sequences listed, under 30% were seen once; the top ten hold 7% to 9%. Study results and caveats: Researchers judged that diversity estimates from one million T cells fell short of true values.

V lost 1 base to trimming and J lost 10 bases; unmatched junction nucleotides: 2. This CDR3 is 13 amino acids long. The genes are TRBV12-3 or TRBV12-4 and TRBJ1-4; 8 nucleotides line up with TRBD1. The sequence was obtained from a woman in her twenties or thirties in good health. Sequenced material: blood. The CDR3 is CASSLGTGTKLFF. CDR3 sequence (DNA): TGTGCCAGCAGTTTAGGGACAGGGACAAAACTGTTTTTT.